Sequencing of this T cell receptor beta chain was carried out in a study of cytomegalovirus exposure and HLA in healthy donors. The study's findings and limits: Specificity of three CMV-associated chains for CMV antigens was verified in vitro. The study labeled more than 150 TCR beta chains cytomegalovirus-associated.

Turning to this clone: What it binds is unknown.

Clones were read by immunoSEQ multiplex PCR, and TCRdb kept only the in-frame ones, dropping some. The sample consists of 150,000 to 200,000 clones, roughly 91% of them appearing once. CDR1 and CDR2 from the germline V gene are MGHRA and YSYEKL. The CDR3 totals 8 residues. The V call is TRBV4-1, the J call TRBJ2-7; D gene uncertain. The receptor was derived from a woman aged 18 to 35 in good health and CMV-seropositive. The sequencing sample was made of PBMCs. The CDR3, as DNA: TGCAGCCCTTACGAGCAGTACTTC. It encodes CSPYEQYF.